The T cell receptor beta chain under discussion was sequenced for a study of CD8 T cells in ankylosing spondylitis. Study-wide findings and caveats: A TCR beta motif of about eight highly homologous variants seemed to mark ankylosing spondylitis blood. Disease-associated clones were reportedly significantly overrepresented in matched ankylosing spondylitis synovial fluid.

A word on this clonotype: Its matching antigen is unknown.

This CDR3 is 13 amino acids long. CDR1 is SGHTA, CDR2 FQGNSA, per germline. Between the trimmed V and J ends, which lost 2 bases and 2 bases, there was a span of 6 bases. Quantitative barcoded 5'-RACE was used to prepare TCR beta libraries. TCRdb re-called the 5' RACE reads through MiXCR, storing one row per CDR3 protein. The sample holds some 840,000 distinct CDR3 sequences; about 10% are singletons and the top ten take more than 0.5%. This receptor was obtained from a male donor with ankylosing spondylitis. V gene TRBV7-2 combines with J gene TRBJ2-5, with no clear D. Sequencing was carried out using blood, either unsorted or a sorted T cell fraction (not recorded which). The CDR3 DNA reads as TGTGCCAGCAGCTTATGGGCTCAAGAGACCCAGTACTTC. It specifies CASSLWAQETQYF.